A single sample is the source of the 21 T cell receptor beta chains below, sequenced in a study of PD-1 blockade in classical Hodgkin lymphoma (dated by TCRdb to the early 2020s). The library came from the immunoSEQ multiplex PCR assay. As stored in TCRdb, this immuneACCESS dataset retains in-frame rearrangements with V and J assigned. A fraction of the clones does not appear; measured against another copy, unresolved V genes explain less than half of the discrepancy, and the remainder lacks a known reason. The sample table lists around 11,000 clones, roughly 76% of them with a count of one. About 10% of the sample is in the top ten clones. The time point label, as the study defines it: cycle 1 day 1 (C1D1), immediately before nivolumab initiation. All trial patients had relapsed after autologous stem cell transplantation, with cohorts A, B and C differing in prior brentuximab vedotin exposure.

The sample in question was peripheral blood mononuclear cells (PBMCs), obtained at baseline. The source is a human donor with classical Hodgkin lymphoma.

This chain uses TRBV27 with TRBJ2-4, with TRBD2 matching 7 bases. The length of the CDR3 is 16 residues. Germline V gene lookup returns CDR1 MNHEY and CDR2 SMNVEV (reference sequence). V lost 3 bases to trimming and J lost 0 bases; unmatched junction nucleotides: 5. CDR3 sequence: CASSFTGGAAKNIQYF. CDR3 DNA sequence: TGTGCCAGCAGTTTCACGGGGGGAGCAGCCAAAAACATTCAGTACTTC.

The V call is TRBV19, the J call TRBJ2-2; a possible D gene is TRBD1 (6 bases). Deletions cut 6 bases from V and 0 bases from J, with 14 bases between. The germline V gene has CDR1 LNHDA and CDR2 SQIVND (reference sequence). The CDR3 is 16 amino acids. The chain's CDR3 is CASRIQGQANTGELFF. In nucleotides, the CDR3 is TGTGCCAGTAGGATACAGGGTCAAGCGAACACCGGGGAGCTGTTTTTT.

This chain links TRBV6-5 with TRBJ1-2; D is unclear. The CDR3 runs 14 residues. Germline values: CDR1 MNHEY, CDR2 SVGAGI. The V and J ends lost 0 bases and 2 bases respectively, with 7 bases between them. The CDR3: CASSYSTQNYGYTF. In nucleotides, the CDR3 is TGTGCCAGCAGTTACTCGACTCAGAACTATGGCTACACCTTC.

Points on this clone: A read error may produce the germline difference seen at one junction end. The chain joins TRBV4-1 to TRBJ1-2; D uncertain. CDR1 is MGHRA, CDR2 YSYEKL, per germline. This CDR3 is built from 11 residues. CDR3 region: CASSQHYGYTF. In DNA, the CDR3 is TGTGCCAGCAGCCAACACTATGGCTACACCTTC.

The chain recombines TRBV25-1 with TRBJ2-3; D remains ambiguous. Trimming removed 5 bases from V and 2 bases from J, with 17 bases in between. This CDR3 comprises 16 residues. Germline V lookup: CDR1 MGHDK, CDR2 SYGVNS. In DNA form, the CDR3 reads TGTGCCAGCAGTCGGCGATCAATCCTCCTCACAGATACGCAGTATTTT. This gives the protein CASSRRSILLTDTQYF.

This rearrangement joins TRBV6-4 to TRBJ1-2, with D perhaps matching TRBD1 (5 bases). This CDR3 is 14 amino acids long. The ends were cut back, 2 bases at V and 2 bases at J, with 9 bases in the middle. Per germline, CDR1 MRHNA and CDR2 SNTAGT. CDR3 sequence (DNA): TGTGCCAGCAGTGACACAGCAGGGAACTATGGCTACACCTTC. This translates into CASSDTAGNYGYTF.

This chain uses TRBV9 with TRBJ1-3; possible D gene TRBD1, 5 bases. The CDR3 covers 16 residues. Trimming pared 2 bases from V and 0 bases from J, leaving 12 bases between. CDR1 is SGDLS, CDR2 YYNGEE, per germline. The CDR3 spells CASSVGGLSSGNTIYF. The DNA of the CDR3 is TGTGCCAGCAGCGTGGGGGGTCTAAGCTCTGGAAACACCATATATTTT.

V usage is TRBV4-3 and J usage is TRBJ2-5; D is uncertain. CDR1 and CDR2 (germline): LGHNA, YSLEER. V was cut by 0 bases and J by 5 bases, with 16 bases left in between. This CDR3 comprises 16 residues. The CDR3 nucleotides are TGCGCCAGCAGCCAAGATCGATTGTCTAACTGGGAGACCCAGTACTTC. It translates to CASSQDRLSNWETQYF.

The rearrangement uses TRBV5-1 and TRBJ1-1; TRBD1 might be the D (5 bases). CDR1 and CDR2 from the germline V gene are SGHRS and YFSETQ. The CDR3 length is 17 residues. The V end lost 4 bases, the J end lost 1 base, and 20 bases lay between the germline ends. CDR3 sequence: CASSPGPREAWNTEAFF. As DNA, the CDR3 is TGCGCCAGCAGCCCAGGGCCACGGGAGGCCTGGAACACTGAAGCTTTCTTT.

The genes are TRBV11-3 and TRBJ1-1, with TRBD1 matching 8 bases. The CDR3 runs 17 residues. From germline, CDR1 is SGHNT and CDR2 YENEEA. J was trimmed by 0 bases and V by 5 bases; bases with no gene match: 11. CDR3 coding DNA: TGTGCCAGCAGCCACCGACAGGGGATCACCTTGAACACTGAAGCTTTCTTT. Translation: CASSHRQGITLNTEAFF.

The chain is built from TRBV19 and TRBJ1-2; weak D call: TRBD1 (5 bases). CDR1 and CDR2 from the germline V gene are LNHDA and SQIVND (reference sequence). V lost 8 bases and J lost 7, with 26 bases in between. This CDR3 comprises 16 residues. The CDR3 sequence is CASSLYNRPQGRGYTF. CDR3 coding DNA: TGTGCCAGTTCACTCTACAACCGGCCTCAGGGACGTGGCTACACCTTC.

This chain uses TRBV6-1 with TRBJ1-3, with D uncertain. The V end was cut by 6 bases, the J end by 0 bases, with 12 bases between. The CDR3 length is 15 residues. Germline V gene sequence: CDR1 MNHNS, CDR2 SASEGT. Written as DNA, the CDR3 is TGTGCCAGCAGCAGGTCGCTAACCTCTGGAAACACCATATATTTT. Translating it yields CASSRSLTSGNTIYF.

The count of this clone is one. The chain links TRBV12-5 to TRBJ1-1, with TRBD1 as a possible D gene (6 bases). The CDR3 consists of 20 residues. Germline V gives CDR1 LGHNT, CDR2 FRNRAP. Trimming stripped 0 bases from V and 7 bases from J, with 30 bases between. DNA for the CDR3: TGTGCTAGTGGTTTGGTACTAAGTTCGACAGGCCCAACCGGTGAATTTGAAGCTTTCTTT. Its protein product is CASGLVLSSTGPTGEFEAFF.

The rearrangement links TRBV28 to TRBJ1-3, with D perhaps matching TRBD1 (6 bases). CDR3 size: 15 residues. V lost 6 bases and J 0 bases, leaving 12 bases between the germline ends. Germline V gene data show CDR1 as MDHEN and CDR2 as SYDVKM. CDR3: CASRRGQSSGNTIYF. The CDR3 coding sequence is TGTGCCAGCAGACGTGGACAGAGCTCTGGAAACACCATATATTTT.

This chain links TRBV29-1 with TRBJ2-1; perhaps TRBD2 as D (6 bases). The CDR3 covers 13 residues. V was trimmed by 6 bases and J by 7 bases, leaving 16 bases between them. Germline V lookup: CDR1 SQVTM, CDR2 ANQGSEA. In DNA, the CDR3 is TGCAGCGTCCGGGAGCTCTCGGTAAATGAGCAGTTCTTC. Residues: CSVRELSVNEQFF.

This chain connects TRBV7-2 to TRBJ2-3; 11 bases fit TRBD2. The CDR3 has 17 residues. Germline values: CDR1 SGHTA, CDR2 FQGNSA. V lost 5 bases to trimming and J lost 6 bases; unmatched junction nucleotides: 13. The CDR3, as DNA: TGTGCCAGCAGCCACAAAACCTACCGACTAGCGGGGGATACGCAGTATTTT. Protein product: CASSHKTYRLAGDTQYF.

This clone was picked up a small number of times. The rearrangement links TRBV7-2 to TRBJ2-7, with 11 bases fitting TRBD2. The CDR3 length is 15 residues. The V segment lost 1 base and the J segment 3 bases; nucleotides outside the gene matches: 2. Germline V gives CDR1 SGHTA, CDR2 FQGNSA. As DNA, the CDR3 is TGTGCCAGCAGCTTAGTTAGCGGGGGGGTCTACGAGCAGTACTTC. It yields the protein CASSLVSGGVYEQYF.

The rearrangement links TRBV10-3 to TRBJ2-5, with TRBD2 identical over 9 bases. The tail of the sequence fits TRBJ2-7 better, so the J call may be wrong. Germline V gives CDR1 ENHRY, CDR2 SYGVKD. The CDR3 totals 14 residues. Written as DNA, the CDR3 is TGTGCCATCAGATCTAGCGGGGCAACCTACGAGCAGTACTTC. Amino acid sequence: CAIRSSGATYEQYF.

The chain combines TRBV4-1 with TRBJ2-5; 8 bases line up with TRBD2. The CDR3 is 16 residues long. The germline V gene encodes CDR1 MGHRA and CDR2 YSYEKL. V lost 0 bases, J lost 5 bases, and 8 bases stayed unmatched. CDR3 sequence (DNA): TGCGCCAGCAGCCAAGATCTAAGCGGGGGTTGGGAGACCCAGTACTTC. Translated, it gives CASSQDLSGGWETQYF.

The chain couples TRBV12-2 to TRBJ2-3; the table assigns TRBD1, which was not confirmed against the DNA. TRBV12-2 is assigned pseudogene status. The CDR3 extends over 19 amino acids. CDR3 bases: TGTGCAAGTCGCTTCCCCGGGACAGGGGCTTGGGTTACGACAGATACGCAGTATTTT. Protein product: CASRFPGTGAWVTTDTQYF.

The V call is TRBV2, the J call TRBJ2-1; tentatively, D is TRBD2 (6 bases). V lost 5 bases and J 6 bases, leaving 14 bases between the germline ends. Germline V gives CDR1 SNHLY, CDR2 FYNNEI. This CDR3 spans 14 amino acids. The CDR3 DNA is TGTGCCAGCAGTTCGGGACTCTACCGCAATGAGCAGTTCTTC. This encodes CASSSGLYRNEQFF. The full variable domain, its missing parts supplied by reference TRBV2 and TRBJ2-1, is EPEVTQTPSHQVTQMGQEVILRCVPISNHLYFYWYRQILGQKVEFLVSFYNNEISEKSEIFDDQFSVERPDGSNFTLKIRSTKLEDSAMYFCASSSGLYRNEQFFGPGTRLTVL.